This section outlines one T cell receptor beta chain sequence together with its context. What it recognizes is unknown. Other DNA variants within this sample encode the same CDR3. Amplification used 60 Vbeta primers and 13 Jbeta primers. Using immunoSEQ multiplex PCR, the repertoire was profiled, and TCRdb retains in-frame clones only, with some absent. Its table records 80,000 to 100,000 clones. V lost 4 bases, J lost 4 bases, and 8 bases lay in between. The germline CDR1 and CDR2 sequences are SGDLS and YYNGEE. This CDR3 spans 13 amino acids. This entry comes from a study of cytomegalovirus exposure and HLA in healthy donors. Study-wide results and limits: HLA restriction was apparent for most CMV-associated TCR beta chains in a later analysis. In presence/absence analyses, roughly uniform sequencing depth across donors was assumed. The only immune exposure information that was available was CMV serostatus.

The sequenced sample consisted of PBMCs. The chain links TRBV9 to TRBJ2-2; a possible D gene is TRBD1 (5 bases). This TCR came from a man between 45 and 60 years old in good health and CMV-seronegative. Here the CDR3 reads CASSPQGTGELFF. In nucleotides, the CDR3 is TGTGCCAGCAGCCCCCAGGGCACCGGGGAGCTGTTTTTT.